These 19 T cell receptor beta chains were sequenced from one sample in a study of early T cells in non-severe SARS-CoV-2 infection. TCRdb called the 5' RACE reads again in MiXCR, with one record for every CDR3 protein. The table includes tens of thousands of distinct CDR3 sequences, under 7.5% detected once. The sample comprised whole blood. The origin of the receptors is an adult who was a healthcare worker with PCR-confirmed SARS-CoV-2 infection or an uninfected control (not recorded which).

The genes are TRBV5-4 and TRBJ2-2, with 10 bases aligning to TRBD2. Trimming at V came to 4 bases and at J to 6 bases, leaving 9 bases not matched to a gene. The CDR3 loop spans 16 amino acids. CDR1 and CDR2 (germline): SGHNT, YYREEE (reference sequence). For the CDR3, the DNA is TGTGCCAGCAGCCCGTTAGCGGGGGGTCAGTCCGGGGAGCTGTTTTTT. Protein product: CASSPLAGGQSGELFF.

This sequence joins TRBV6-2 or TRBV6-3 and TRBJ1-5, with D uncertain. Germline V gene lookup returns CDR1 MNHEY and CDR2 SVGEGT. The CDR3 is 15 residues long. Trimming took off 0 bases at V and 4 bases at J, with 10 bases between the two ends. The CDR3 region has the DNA TGTGCCAGCAGTTACTCGAGCCAGTCTAATCAGCCCCAGCATTTT. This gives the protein CASSYSSQSNQPQHF.

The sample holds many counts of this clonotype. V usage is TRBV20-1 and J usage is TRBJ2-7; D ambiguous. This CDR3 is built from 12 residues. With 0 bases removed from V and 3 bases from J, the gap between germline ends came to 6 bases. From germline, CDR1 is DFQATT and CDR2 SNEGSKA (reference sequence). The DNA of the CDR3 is TGCAGTGCTAGAGATCCAGTCTACGAGCAGTACTTC. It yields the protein CSARDPVYEQYF.

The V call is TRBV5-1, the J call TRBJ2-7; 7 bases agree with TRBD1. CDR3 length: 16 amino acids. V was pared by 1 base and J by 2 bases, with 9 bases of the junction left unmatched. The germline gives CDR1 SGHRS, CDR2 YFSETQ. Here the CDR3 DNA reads TGCGCCAGCAGCTTGAGCCCACAGGGGACCCCCTACGAGCAGTACTTC. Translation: CASSLSPQGTPYEQYF.

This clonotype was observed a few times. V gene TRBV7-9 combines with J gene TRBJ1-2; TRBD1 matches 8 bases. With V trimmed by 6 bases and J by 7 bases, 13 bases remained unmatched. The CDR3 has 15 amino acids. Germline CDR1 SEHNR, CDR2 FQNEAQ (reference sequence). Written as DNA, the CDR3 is TGTGCCAGCAGTTCCCTGGGGCAGGGGGCAAGTGGCTACACCTTC. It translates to CASSSLGQGASGYTF.

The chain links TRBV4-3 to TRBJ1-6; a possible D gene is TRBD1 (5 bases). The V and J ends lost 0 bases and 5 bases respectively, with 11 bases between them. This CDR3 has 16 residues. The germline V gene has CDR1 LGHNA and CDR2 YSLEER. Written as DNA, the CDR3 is TGCGCCAGCAGCCAAGATCGGGGCCTTAATAATTCACCCCTCCACTTT. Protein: CASSQDRGLNNSPLHF.

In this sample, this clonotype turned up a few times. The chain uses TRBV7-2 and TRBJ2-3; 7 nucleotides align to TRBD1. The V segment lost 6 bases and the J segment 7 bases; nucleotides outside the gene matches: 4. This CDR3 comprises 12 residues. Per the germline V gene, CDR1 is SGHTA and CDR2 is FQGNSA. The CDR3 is CASRLGGHTQYF. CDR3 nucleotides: TGTGCCAGCAGACTAGGGGGCCATACGCAGTATTTT.

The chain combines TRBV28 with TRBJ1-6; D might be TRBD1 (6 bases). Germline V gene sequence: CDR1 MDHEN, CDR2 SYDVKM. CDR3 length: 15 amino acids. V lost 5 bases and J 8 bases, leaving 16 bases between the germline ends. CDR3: CASSRSDEGDSPLHF. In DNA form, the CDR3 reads TGTGCCAGCAGTCGGTCCGATGAGGGGGATTCACCCCTCCACTTT.

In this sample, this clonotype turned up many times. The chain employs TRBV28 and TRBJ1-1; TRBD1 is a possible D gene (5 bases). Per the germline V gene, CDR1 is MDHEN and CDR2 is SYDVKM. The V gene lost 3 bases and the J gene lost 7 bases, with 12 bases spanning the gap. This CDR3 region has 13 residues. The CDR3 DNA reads TGTGCCAGCAGTTTTTCGGGGGGGTATGAAGCTTTCTTT. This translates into CASSFSGGYEAFF.

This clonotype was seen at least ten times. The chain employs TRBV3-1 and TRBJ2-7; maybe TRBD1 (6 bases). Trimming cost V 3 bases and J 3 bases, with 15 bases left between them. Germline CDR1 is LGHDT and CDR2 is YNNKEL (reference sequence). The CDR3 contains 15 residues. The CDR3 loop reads CASSHPHGTYYEQYF. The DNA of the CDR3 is TGTGCCAGCAGCCACCCCCATGGGACATACTACGAGCAGTACTTC.

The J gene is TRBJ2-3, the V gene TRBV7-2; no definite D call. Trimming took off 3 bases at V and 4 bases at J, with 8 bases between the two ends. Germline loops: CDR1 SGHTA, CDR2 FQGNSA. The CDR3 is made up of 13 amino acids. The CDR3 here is CASSFSEADTQYF. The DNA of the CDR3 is TGTGCCAGCAGCTTCTCAGAGGCAGATACGCAGTATTTT.

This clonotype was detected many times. The CDR3 nucleotides are TGCGCCAGCAGTACTCCGGGATTTGGATCACCCCTCCACTTT. Amino acids: CASSTPGFGSPLHF. The chain employs TRBV10-2 and TRBJ1-6; no firm D call. The V gene's germline CDR1 is WSHSY and CDR2 SAAADI. This CDR3 has 14 amino acids. Deletions cut 5 bases from V and 10 bases from J, with 15 bases between.

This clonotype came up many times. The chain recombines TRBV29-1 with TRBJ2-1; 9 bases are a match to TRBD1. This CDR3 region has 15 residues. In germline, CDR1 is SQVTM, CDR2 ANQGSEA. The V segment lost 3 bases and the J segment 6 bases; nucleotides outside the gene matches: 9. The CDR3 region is CSVEAGQGGGNEQFF. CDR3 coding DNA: TGCAGCGTTGAGGCGGGACAGGGCGGCGGCAATGAGCAGTTCTTC.

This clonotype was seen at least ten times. The DNA for the CDR3 is TGTGCCAGCAGTTTAGGGGTCCGGGATCGGAGAAAGGGATCCTACGAGCAGTACTTC. Protein product: CASSLGVRDRRKGSYEQYF. The V and J genes are TRBV28 and TRBJ2-7; D is perhaps TRBD2 (5 bases). Trimming cost V 2 bases and J 1 base, with 24 bases left between them. This CDR3 spans 19 amino acids. Germline V CDR1 and CDR2: MDHEN, SYDVKM.

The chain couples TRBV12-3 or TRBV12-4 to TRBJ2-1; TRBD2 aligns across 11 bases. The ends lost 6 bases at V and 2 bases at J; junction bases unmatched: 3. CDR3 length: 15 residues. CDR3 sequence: CASSPTSGAYNEQFF. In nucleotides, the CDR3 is TGTGCCAGCAGCCCGACTAGCGGGGCCTACAATGAGCAGTTCTTC.

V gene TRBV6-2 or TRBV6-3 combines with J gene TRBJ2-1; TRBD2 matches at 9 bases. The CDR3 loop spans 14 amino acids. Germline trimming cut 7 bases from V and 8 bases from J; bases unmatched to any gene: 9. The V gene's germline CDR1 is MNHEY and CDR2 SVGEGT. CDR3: CASNMGGGADEQFF. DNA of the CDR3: TGTGCCAGCAATATGGGCGGGGGGGCCGATGAGCAGTTCTTC.

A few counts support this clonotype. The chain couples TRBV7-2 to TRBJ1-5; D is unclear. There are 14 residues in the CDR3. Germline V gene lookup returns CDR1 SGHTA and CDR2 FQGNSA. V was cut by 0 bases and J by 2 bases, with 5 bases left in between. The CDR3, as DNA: TGTGCCAGCAGCTTAGCCAAGGGCAATCAGCCCCAGCATTTT. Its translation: CASSLAKGNQPQHF.

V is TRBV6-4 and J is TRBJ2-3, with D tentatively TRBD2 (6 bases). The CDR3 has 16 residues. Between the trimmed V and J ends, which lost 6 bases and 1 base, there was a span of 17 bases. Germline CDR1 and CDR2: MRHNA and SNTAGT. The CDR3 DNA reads TGTGCCAGCAGGGAAGGCGGGGCACATCGCACAGATACGCAGTATTTT. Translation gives CASREGGAHRTDTQYF.

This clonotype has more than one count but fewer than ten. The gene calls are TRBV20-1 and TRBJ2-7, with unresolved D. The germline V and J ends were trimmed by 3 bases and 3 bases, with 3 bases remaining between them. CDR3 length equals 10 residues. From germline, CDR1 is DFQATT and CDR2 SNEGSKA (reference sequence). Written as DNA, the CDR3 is TGCAGTGCTAGGAACTACGAGCAGTACTTC. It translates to CSARNYEQYF.